This passage covers 26 T cell receptor beta chains from one sample sequenced in a study of radiotherapy plus CTLA-4 blockade in lung cancer. Only in-frame clones appear in the TCRdb table, and some are missing; sequencing was by immunoSEQ multiplex PCR. The table records roughly 59,000 clones, roughly 76% of them present only once. This specimen was peripheral blood, taken from a patient treated with radiotherapy plus ipilimumab. The receptor source for this set is a human donor with non-small cell lung cancer whose response to radiotherapy plus ipilimumab could not be evaluated.

V is TRBV2 and J is TRBJ2-3, with a possible D match to TRBD1 (6 bases). CDR3 size: 16 residues. The V end lost 4 bases, the J end lost 2 bases, and 16 bases lay between the germline ends. Germline lookup yields CDR1 SNHLY and CDR2 FYNNEI. The CDR3 reads CASSGGQSHATDTQYF. CDR3 nucleotide sequence: TGTGCCAGCAGTGGTGGACAGTCCCACGCCACAGATACGCAGTATTTT. Filled out from reference TRBV2 and TRBJ2-3, the complete variable domain reads EPEVTQTPSHQVTQMGQEVILRCVPISNHLYFYWYRQILGQKVEFLVSFYNNEISEKSEIFDDQFSVERPDGSNFTLKIRSTKLEDSAMYFCASSGGQSHATDTQYFGPGTRLTVL.

This clone was found a few times. The V and J genes are TRBV19 and TRBJ2-6, with D possibly matching TRBD1 (6 bases). Germline CDR1 and CDR2: LNHDA and SQIVND (reference sequence). The CDR3 consists of 16 residues. Trimming removed 5 bases at V and 7 bases at J, with 18 bases between. This CDR3 reads CASSAYSQGTANVLTF. CDR3 nucleotide sequence: TGTGCCAGTAGTGCCTACTCACAGGGTACCGCCAACGTCCTGACTTTC.

This clone has only a few counts. CDR3 residues: CASSPDRVNTEAFF. The CDR3 region has the DNA TGTGCCAGCAGCCCTGACAGGGTGAACACTGAAGCTTTCTTT. The chain links TRBV7-9 to TRBJ1-1, with 7 nucleotides matching TRBD1. The CDR3 covers 14 residues. Germline V gene lookup returns CDR1 SEHNR and CDR2 FQNEAQ (reference sequence). After removal of 5 bases from V and 0 bases from J, the junction contained 3 bases not matched to a gene.

The chain uses TRBV6-5 and TRBJ2-3, with D hard to call. Germline V gene lookup returns CDR1 MNHEY and CDR2 SVGAGI. The V end lost 4 bases, the J end lost 5 bases, and 4 bases lay between the germline ends. This CDR3 spans 11 amino acids. Here the CDR3 reads CASSSIDTQYF. The CDR3 DNA sequence: TGTGCCAGCAGTTCAATAGATACGCAGTATTTT.

The chain is built from TRBV7-3 and TRBJ1-2; D is possibly TRBD1 (6 bases). Germline values: CDR1 SGHTA, CDR2 FQGTGA. The CDR3 has 13 residues. V shed 4 bases and J shed 4 bases, with 10 bases lying between them. The chain's CDR3 is CASSWTAGYGYTF. DNA of the CDR3: TGTGCCAGCAGCTGGACAGCTGGCTATGGCTACACCTTC.

V and J are TRBV19 and TRBJ1-5; a possible D gene is TRBD1 (6 bases). The CDR3 totals 15 residues. From germline, CDR1 is LNHDA and CDR2 SQIVND (reference sequence). Trimming stripped 3 bases from V and 6 bases from J, with 15 bases between. For the CDR3, the DNA is TGTGCCAGTAGTATTGTTGTTGGACAGAGTCAGCCCCAGCATTTT. Amino acid sequence: CASSIVVGQSQPQHF.

The chain joins TRBV30 to TRBJ2-5; 13 bases map to TRBD2. Per germline, CDR1 GTSNPN and CDR2 SVGIG (reference sequence). There are 15 residues in the CDR3. V gave up 0 bases and J gave up 5 bases; unmatched junction bases: 3. Here the CDR3 DNA reads TGTGCCTGGAGTGTGACTAGCGGGGGGTTTGAGACCCAGTACTTC. Translation: CAWSVTSGGFETQYF.

This clone came up a few times. This chain joins TRBV6-1 and TRBJ1-1; weak D call: TRBD1 (5 bases). From germline, CDR1 is MNHNS and CDR2 SASEGT. V was cut by 8 bases and J by 1 base, with 11 bases left in between. The CDR3 runs 13 residues. CDR3 sequence reads: CASRVGPNTEAFF. CDR3 coding DNA: TGTGCCAGCCGAGTGGGGCCGAACACTGAAGCTTTCTTT.

The V gene is TRBV14, the J gene TRBJ1-2; tentatively, D is TRBD1 (5 bases). This CDR3 has 13 amino acids. The germline V gene has CDR1 SGHDN and CDR2 FVKESK. The V end was cut by 7 bases, the J end by 2 bases, with 11 bases between. CDR3 region: CASTTGTNYGYTF. The CDR3 bases are TGTGCCAGCACAACAGGAACCAACTATGGCTACACCTTC.

The chain links TRBV9 to TRBJ1-1; a weak D match, TRBD1 (5 bases). The CDR3 spans 14 residues. Germline CDR1 and CDR2: SGDLS and YYNGEE. Trimming took 1 base from V and 8 from J, leaving 15 bases between them. The CDR3 protein is CASSVWSGGEEAFF. In DNA, the CDR3 is TGTGCCAGCAGCGTATGGTCGGGGGGGGAGGAAGCTTTCTTT.

The V gene is TRBV4-1, the J gene TRBJ1-6; 10 bases are a match to TRBD1. Per germline, CDR1 MGHRA and CDR2 YSYEKL. The J segment lost 7 bases and the V segment lost 2 bases, leaving 8 bases of the junction unmatched. The CDR3 is 17 residues long. CDR3 protein: CASSQPTRTGGNSPLHF. The CDR3, as DNA: TGCGCCAGCAGCCAACCAACCAGGACAGGGGGGAATTCACCCCTCCACTTT.

The V and J genes are TRBV18 and TRBJ1-1; no definite D call. This CDR3 has 12 amino acids. Germline assignment: CDR1 KGHSH and CDR2 LQKENI. V was cut by 6 bases and J by 8 bases, with 13 bases left in between. In DNA form, the CDR3 reads TGTGCCAGCTCGCCCGGGAGGGCGGAAGCTTTCTTT. The encoded protein is CASSPGRAEAFF.

This rearrangement joins TRBV9 to TRBJ2-1; 13 nucleotides match TRBD2. The CDR3 extends over 15 amino acids. The ends lost 2 bases at V and 6 bases at J; junction bases unmatched: 2. The germline gives CDR1 SGDLS, CDR2 YYNGEE. The CDR3: CASSVGTSGANEQFF. The DNA of the CDR3 is TGTGCCAGCAGCGTCGGGACTAGCGGGGCCAATGAGCAGTTCTTC.

Remarks on this clone: An end of the junction differs from the germline gene, which may be a read error. The chain is built from TRBV30 and TRBJ1-2; 7 bases agree with TRBD1. Per the germline V gene, CDR1 is GTSNPN and CDR2 is SVGIG (reference sequence). The CDR3 length is 14 residues. CDR3 sequence: CAWGKTGWNCGYTF. The CDR3 DNA sequence: TGTGCCTGGGGTAAGACAGGGTGGAACTGTGGCTACACCTTC.

The CDR3 here is CASSKGLAGPAETQYF. The CDR3, as DNA: TGTGCCAGCAGCAAGGGACTAGCGGGCCCGGCGGAGACCCAGTACTTC. J is TRBJ2-5 and V is TRBV7-7, with TRBD2 matching 12 bases. J gave up 5 bases and V 5 bases, and 9 bases lay outside the gene matches. Germline lookup yields CDR1 SSHAT and CDR2 FNYEAQ (reference sequence). The CDR3 has 16 residues.

Regarding this clone: The junction departs from germline at one end; a sequencing error may be responsible. The J gene is TRBJ1-5, the V gene TRBV27; D unclear. The CDR3 spans 15 residues. CDR1 and CDR2 (germline): MNHEY, SMNVEV (reference sequence). The CDR3 DNA sequence: TGTGCCAGCAGCTTATACAGCCATAGCAATCAGCCCCAGCATTTT. Its translation: CASSLYSHSNQPQHF.

V is TRBV5-1 and J is TRBJ2-1; a weak D match, TRBD2 (6 bases). Germline CDR1 and CDR2: SGHRS and YFSETQ. V was trimmed by 4 bases and J by 6 bases, leaving 11 bases between them. CDR3 length: 13 residues. The CDR3 sequence is CASSRSGLNEQFF. The CDR3 DNA follows: TGCGCCAGCAGCCGATCGGGACTCAATGAGCAGTTCTTC.

CDR3 residues: CASSSSGAQGNYEQYF. For the CDR3, the DNA is TGTGCCAGCAGTTCATCCGGCGCCCAGGGTAACTACGAGCAGTACTTC. The V and J genes are TRBV28 and TRBJ2-7; a weak D match, TRBD1 (5 bases). Trimming took 4 bases from V and 3 from J, leaving 19 bases between them. CDR1 MDHEN and CDR2 SYDVKM come from the germline V gene. This CDR3 comprises 16 residues.

CDR3 protein: CASSRTGQETQYF. The CDR3 DNA follows: TGTGCCAGCAGCCGGACAGGGCAAGAGACCCAGTACTTC. The genes are TRBV7-9 and TRBJ2-5; 8 bases fit TRBD1. Germline values: CDR1 SEHNR, CDR2 FQNEAQ (reference sequence). The CDR3 totals 13 residues. V dropped 5 bases and J dropped 2; count of bases not matched to a gene: 1. The whole variable domain, remainder taken from reference TRBV7-9 and TRBJ2-5, is DTGVSQNPRHKITKRGQNVTFRCDPISEHNRLYWYRQTLGQGPEFLTYFQNEAQLEKSRLLSDRFSAERPKGSFSTLEIQRTEQGDSAMYLCASSRTGQETQYFGPGTRLLVL.

The rearrangement joins TRBV5-1 to TRBJ2-1; 8 nucleotides agree with TRBD2. V was clipped by 3 bases and J by 8 bases; unmatched bases: 10. This CDR3 is 15 amino acids long. Germline assignment: CDR1 SGHRS and CDR2 YFSETQ. CDR3 nucleotides: TGCGCCAGCAGCTCCTCGGGAGGGCCGGTCGATGAGCAGTTCTTC. As protein: CASSSSGGPVDEQFF.

The rearrangement uses TRBV19 and TRBJ1-2, with unresolved D. In germline, CDR1 is LNHDA, CDR2 SQIVND (reference sequence). The CDR3 is made up of 13 amino acids. Trimming stripped 7 bases from V and 0 bases from J, with 9 bases between. The DNA of the CDR3 is TGTGCCAGTATCGCGGGCCCTAACTATGGCTACACCTTC. This gives the protein CASIAGPNYGYTF.

The chain couples TRBV19 to TRBJ2-5; 12 bases are shared with TRBD2. This CDR3 has 15 amino acids. The V segment lost 6 bases and the J segment 5 bases; nucleotides outside the gene matches: 7. Germline assignment: CDR1 LNHDA and CDR2 SQIVND (reference sequence). CDR3 loop: CASSPTSGGGETQYF. The CDR3 DNA reads as TGTGCCAGTAGCCCGACTAGCGGGGGTGGGGAGACCCAGTACTTC.

The V gene is TRBV5-1, the J gene TRBJ2-1, with TRBD2 matching over 11 bases. This CDR3 is 16 amino acids long. Germline trimming cut 3 bases from V and 5 bases from J; bases unmatched to any gene: 7. The germline gives CDR1 SGHRS, CDR2 YFSETQ. CDR3 in DNA: TGCGCCAGCAGCTATTCCGGGACTAGCGGAAACAATGAGCAGTTCTTC. Translated: CASSYSGTSGNNEQFF.

Details on this clone: Other DNA variants within this sample encode the same CDR3. The genes are TRBV7-2 and TRBJ1-1; 8 bases fit TRBD1. Germline-derived CDR1 and CDR2 are SGHTA and FQGNSA. With V trimmed by 8 bases and J by 6 bases, 5 bases remained unmatched. This CDR3 has 12 amino acids. The CDR3 coding sequence is TGTGCCAGCTCACAGGGGGGGGCTGAAGCTTTCTTT. Its translation: CASSQGGAEAFF.

The chain couples TRBV7-2 to TRBJ2-7, with D unresolved. Germline CDR1 reads SGHTA; CDR2 reads FQGNSA. The CDR3 extends over 13 amino acids. The V end was cut by 1 base, the J end by 3 bases, with 7 bases between. CDR3 in DNA: TGTGCCAGCAGCTTAGTGAGTGGCTACGAGCAGTACTTC. Protein sequence: CASSLVSGYEQYF.

This clone was seen more than once but under ten times. The chain uses TRBV19 and TRBJ1-5, with D perhaps matching TRBD1 (5 bases). From germline, CDR1 is LNHDA and CDR2 SQIVND (reference sequence). V was trimmed by 1 base and J by 2 bases, leaving 9 bases between them. The length of the CDR3 is 15 residues. The CDR3 sequence is CASSIVQGGNQPQHF. In DNA, the CDR3 is TGTGCCAGTAGTATAGTTCAAGGGGGCAATCAGCCCCAGCATTTT.